Given below is one TCR beta chain in context. Replicate PCRs run on sorted subsets employed approximately 180 ng DNA, tens of thousands of T cell genomes. Here immunoSEQ multiplex PCR was the method, and the copy in TCRdb shows in-frame clones only, minus some. The table lists about 1.1 million clones, around three quarters of them singletons. The sample comes from a study of shared clonotypes between healthy human individuals. Caucasian adults residing in Nashville, Tennessee made up all the donors. The sequenced material came from memory CD4+ T cells from PBMCs. Described subset: CD45RA-negative fraction. The receptor comes from a man aged 18 to 29 in good health. Some clones in this sample may be carry-over from other donors' samples.

The CDR3: CASSNRWTSGRGRTDTQYF. In DNA form, the CDR3 reads TGTGCCAGCAGCAACCGTTGGACTAGCGGGAGGGGACGCACAGATACGCAGTATTTT. The gene calls are TRBV7-2 and TRBJ2-3; the match to TRBD2 covers 15 bases. Per germline, CDR1 SGHTA and CDR2 FQGNSA. J gave up 1 base and V 5 bases, and 10 bases lay outside the gene matches. This CDR3 is 19 amino acids long.